This is a list of T cell receptor beta chains from one sample in a study of blood T cell repertoires in COVID-19. Assay used: immunoSEQ multiplex PCR; TCRdb lists only in-frame clones, some missing. The data hold around 300,000 clones, with about nine tenths observed a single time. The sequenced sample consisted of peripheral blood. The source is a woman in her thirties with active or convalescent COVID-19. Each CDR3 is given with its conserved first and last residue. A D gene is named only where the DNA matches it firmly. A clone size is listed for some rows: how often the clone was seen (once, few, many), or a class if it is expanded.

v_call	d_call	clone_size	j_call	cdr3_aa	cdr3_nt
TRBV4-3	.	.	TRBJ1-1	CASSQGGGGTEAFF	TGCGCCAGCAGCCAAGGTGGGGGGGGCACTGAAGCTTTCTTT
TRBV19	.	.	TRBJ2-1	CASSIGGQSQFF	TGTGCCAGTAGTATAGGAGGCCAGTCGCAGTTCTTC
TRBV7-3	.	.	TRBJ2-3	CASSLMAESTDTQYF	TGTGCCAGCAGCTTAATGGCGGAGAGCACAGATACGCAGTATTTT
TRBV19	.	.	TRBJ1-1	CASSIQGQAEAFF	TGTGCCAGTAGTATTCAGGGGCAGGCTGAAGCTTTCTTT
TRBV5-1	TRBD2	.	TRBJ2-2	CASSRTSGGAGTGELFF	TGCGCCAGCAGCCGGACTAGCGGGGGGGCCGGGACCGGGGAGCTGTTTTTT
TRBV27	TRBD1	.	TRBJ1-2	CASRTGATGYTF	TGTGCCAGCAGGACAGGGGCTACTGGCTACACCTTC
TRBV10-3	TRBD2	.	TRBJ2-7	CAISGLYGGEYEQYF	TGTGCCATCAGCGGCCTTTACGGGGGGGAGTACGAGCAGTACTTC
TRBV14	TRBD2	.	TRBJ2-5	CASSQVAGAGETQYF	TGTGCCAGCAGCCAAGTAGCGGGGGCAGGAGAGACCCAGTACTTC
TRBV11-2	TRBD1	.	TRBJ1-1	CASSAGTAPEAFF	TGTGCCAGCAGCGCGGGGACAGCCCCTGAAGCTTTCTTT
TRBV5-1	.	.	TRBJ2-2	CASSLAARVGTGELFF	TGCGCCAGCAGCTTGGCCGCCAGGGTCGGAACCGGGGAGCTGTTTTTT
TRBV4-2	TRBD2	.	TRBJ2-1	CASSQDWRGGRNEQFF	TGTGCCAGCAGCCAAGATTGGCGGGGGGGCAGGAATGAGCAGTTCTTC
TRBV5-1	TRBD2	.	TRBJ2-1	CASSLTSGGPNEQFF	TGCGCCAGCAGCTTGACTAGCGGGGGCCCGAATGAGCAGTTCTTC
TRBV7-3	.	.	TRBJ1-5	CASSFPPGDQPQHF	TGTGCCAGCAGCTTCCCACCCGGGGATCAGCCCCAGCATTTT
TRBV7-9	TRBD2	.	TRBJ2-1	CASSPGLAAYNEQFF	TGTGCCAGCAGCCCGGGACTAGCGGCTTACAATGAGCAGTTCTTC
TRBV9	TRBD2	.	TRBJ2-5	CASTRVAGGQETQYF	TGTGCCAGCACGAGGGTAGCGGGGGGGCAAGAGACCCAGTACTTC
TRBV4-3	TRBD1	.	TRBJ1-1	CASSSGQGRHGTEAFF	TGCGCCAGCAGCAGCGGACAGGGTCGTCACGGCACTGAAGCTTTCTTT
TRBV5-4	TRBD2	.	TRBJ2-3	CADSGGATDTQYF	TGTGCCGATAGCGGGGGGGCAACAGATACGCAGTATTTT
TRBV7-2	.	.	TRBJ1-1	CASSLKPRANTEAFF	TGTGCCAGCAGCTTAAAGCCCAGGGCTAACACTGAAGCTTTCTTT
TRBV5-1	TRBD1	.	TRBJ2-3	CASSAGTGSDTQYF	TGCGCCAGCAGCGCCGGGACAGGTTCCGATACGCAGTATTTT
TRBV12-3/TRBV12-4	.	once	TRBJ1-5	CASCPRGSKHF	TGTGCCAGCTGCCCGCGGGGGAGTAAGCATTTT
TRBV19	TRBD1	.	TRBJ2-2	CASSTTQGAGELFF	TGTGCCAGTAGCACTACCCAGGGGGCCGGGGAGCTGTTTTTT
TRBV6-5	TRBD1	.	TRBJ1-6	CASSSGQANSPLHF	TGTGCCAGCAGCTCCGGACAGGCTAATTCACCCCTCCACTTT
TRBV2	TRBD1	.	TRBJ1-2	CASSYTATGIYGYTF	TGTGCCAGCAGTTACACCGCGACAGGGATTTATGGCTACACCTTC
TRBV5-8	TRBD1	.	TRBJ1-1	CASGRGRMNTEAFF	TGTGCCAGCGGCAGGGGGCGGATGAACACTGAAGCTTTCTTT
TRBV20-1	TRBD2	.	TRBJ2-1	CSASLTGGHYNEQFF	TGCAGTGCTAGTCTTACGGGGGGGCATTACAATGAGCAGTTCTTC
TRBV30	.	.	TRBJ2-1	CAWSKQTGFDEQFF	TGTGCCTGGAGTAAACAAACAGGGTTCGATGAGCAGTTCTTC
TRBV6-5	TRBD1	.	TRBJ2-5	CASSYQGTGVVETQYF	TGTGCCAGCAGTTACCAGGGGACAGGGGTGGTAGAGACCCAGTACTTC
TRBV7-9	.	.	TRBJ1-5	CASSLGGLSQPQHF	TGTGCCAGCAGCTTAGGGGGGCTTAGTCAGCCCCAGCATTTT